This T cell receptor (beta chain) was identified during a study of cytotoxic CD8 clonotypes in ibrutinib-treated CLL. The length of the CDR3 is 14 residues. Trimming took off 2 bases at V and 2 bases at J, with 10 bases between the two ends. CDR1 is SNHLY and CDR2 is FYNNEI in the germline V gene. Here immunoSEQ multiplex PCR was the method, and the copy in TCRdb shows in-frame clones only, minus some. The data contain some 140,000 clones, roughly 90% of them seen just once; the ten biggest clones take up under 14%. The clonotype was recovered from a human donor with chronic lymphocytic leukemia. The chain employs TRBV2 and TRBJ2-7; no clear D gene. Sequencing was performed on PBMCs, taken after 12 months of ibrutinib treatment. CDR3 residues: CASSELSWAYEQYF. The CDR3 bases are TGTGCCAGCAGTGAACTGAGTTGGGCCTACGAGCAGTACTTC.